The present TCR beta chain was sequenced within a study of blood T cell repertoires in COVID-19. About the research overall: Samples taken during acute and convalescent COVID-19 were collected in the United States, Italy and Spain.

The method was immunoSEQ multiplex PCR; TCRdb's version includes in-frame clones alone and lacks a portion of them. The sample consists of 150,000 to 200,000 clones, roughly 82% of them appearing once. The material sequenced was peripheral blood. This clonotype originated in a woman aged 35 to 49 with COVID-19, enrolled during active disease.

The CDR3 nucleotides read TGTGCCAGCAGTTTAGATGTCGATGAGCAGTTCTTC. This sequence encodes CASSLDVDEQFF. The V call is TRBV6-6, the J call TRBJ2-1; D not certain. From germline, CDR1 is MNHNY and CDR2 SVGAGI (reference sequence). The CDR3 extends over 12 amino acids. The V end lost 4 bases, the J end lost 8 bases, and 9 bases lay between the germline ends.